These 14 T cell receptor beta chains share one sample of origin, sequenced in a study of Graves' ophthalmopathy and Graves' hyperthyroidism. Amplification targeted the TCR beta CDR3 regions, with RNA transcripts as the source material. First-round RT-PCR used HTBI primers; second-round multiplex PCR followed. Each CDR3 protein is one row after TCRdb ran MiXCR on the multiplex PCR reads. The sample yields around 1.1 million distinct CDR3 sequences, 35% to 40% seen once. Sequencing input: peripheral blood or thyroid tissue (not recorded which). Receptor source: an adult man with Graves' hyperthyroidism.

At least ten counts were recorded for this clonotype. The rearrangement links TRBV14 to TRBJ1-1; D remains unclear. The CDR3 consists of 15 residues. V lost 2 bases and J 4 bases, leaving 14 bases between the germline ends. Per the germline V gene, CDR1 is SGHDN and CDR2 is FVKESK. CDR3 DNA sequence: TGTGCCAGCAGCCAAAGAGGGTTAAGGACCACTGAAGCTTTCTTT. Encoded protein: CASSQRGLRTTEAFF.

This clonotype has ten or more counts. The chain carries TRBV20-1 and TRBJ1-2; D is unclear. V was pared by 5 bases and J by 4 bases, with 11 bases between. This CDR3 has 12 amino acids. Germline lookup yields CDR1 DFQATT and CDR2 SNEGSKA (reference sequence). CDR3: CSAPGLTYGYTF. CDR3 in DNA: TGCAGTGCTCCCGGGCTGACCTATGGCTACACCTTC.

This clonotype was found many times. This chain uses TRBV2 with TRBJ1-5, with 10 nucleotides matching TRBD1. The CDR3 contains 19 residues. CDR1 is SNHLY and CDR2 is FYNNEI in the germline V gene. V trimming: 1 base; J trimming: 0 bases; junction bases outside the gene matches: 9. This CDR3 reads CASSEGDRGKAHSNQPQHF. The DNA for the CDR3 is TGTGCCAGCAGTGAAGGGGACAGGGGTAAAGCCCATAGCAATCAGCCCCAGCATTTT. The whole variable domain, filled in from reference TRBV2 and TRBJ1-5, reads EPEVTQTPSHQVTQMGQEVILRCVPISNHLYFYWYRQILGQKVEFLVSFYNNEISEKSEIFDDQFSVERPDGSNFTLKIRSTKLEDSAMYFCASSEGDRGKAHSNQPQHFGDGTRLSIL.

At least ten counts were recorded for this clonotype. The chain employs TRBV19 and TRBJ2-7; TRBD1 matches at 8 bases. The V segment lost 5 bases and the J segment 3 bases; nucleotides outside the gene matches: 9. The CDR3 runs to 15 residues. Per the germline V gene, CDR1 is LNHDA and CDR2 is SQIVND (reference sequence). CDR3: CASSPGRTGNYEQYF. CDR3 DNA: TGTGCCAGTAGTCCCGGACGGACAGGGAACTACGAGCAGTACTTC.

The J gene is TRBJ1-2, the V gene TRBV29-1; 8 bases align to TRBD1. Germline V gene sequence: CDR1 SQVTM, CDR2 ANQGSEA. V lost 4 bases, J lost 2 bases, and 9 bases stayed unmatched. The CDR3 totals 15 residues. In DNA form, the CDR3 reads TGCAGCGTTGGAGAGGCAGGGGGCTCGAACTATGGCTACACCTTC. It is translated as CSVGEAGGSNYGYTF.

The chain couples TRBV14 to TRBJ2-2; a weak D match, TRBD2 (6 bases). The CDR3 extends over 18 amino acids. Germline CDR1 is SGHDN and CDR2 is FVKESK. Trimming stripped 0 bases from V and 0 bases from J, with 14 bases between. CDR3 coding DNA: TGTGCCAGCAGCCAAGACGGACTATCCTACACGAACACCGGGGAGCTGTTTTTT. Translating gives CASSQDGLSYTNTGELFF.

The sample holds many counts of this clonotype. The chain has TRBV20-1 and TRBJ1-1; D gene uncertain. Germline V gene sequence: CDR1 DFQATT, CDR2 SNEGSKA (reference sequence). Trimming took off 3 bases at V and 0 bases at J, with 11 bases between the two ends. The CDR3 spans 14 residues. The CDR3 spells CSARPPGMNTEAFF. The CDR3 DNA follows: TGCAGTGCTAGGCCTCCCGGCATGAACACTGAAGCTTTCTTT.

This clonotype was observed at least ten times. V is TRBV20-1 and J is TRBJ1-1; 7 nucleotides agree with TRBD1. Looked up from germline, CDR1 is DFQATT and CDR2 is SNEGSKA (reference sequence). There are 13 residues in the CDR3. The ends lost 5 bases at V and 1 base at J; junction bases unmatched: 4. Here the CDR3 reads CSAGWDRNTEAFF. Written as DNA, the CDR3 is TGCAGTGCTGGATGGGACAGGAACACTGAAGCTTTCTTT.

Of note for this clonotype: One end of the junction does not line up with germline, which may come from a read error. The CDR3 DNA reads TGCGCCAGCAGCCTACCCCGGGACCCGGTAACCCAAGAGACCCAGTACTTC. Translating gives CASSLPRDPVTQETQYF. The rearrangement links TRBV7-2 to TRBJ2-5; D assignment may be TRBD1 or TRBD2 (5 bases each). This CDR3 contains 17 residues. The germline gives CDR1 SGHTA, CDR2 FQGNSA.

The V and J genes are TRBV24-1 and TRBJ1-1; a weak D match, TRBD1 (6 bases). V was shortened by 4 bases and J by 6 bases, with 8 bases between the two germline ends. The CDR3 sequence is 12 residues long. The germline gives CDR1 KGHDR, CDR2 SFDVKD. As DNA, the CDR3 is TGTGCCACCAGTGACGGGACATCTGAAGCTTTCTTT. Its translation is CATSDGTSEAFF.

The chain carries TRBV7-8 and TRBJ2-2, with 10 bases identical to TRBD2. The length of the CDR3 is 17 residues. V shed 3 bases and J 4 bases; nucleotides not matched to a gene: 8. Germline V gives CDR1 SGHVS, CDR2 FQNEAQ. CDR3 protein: CASSLEASGGLTGELFF. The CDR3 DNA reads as TGTGCCAGCAGCTTGGAAGCTAGCGGGGGCCTCACCGGGGAGCTGTTTTTT.

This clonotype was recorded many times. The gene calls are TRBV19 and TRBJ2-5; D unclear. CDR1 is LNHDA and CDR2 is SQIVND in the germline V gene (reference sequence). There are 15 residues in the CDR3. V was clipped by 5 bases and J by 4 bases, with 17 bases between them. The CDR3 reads CASSDGIRVGETQYF. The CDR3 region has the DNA TGTGCCAGTAGTGACGGAATCCGGGTGGGAGAGACCCAGTACTTC.

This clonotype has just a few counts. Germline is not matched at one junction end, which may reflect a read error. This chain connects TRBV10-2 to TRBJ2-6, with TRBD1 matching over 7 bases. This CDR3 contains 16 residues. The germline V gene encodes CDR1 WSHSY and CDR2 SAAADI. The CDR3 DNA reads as TGTGCTAGTGGTTTGCAAACAGGGGTCGGGGCCAACGTCCTGACTTTC. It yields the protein CASGLQTGVGANVLTF.

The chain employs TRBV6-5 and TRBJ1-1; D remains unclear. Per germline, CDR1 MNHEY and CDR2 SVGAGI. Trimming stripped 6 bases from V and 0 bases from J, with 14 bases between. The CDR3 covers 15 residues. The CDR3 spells CASSQEEKMNTEAFF. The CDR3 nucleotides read TGTGCCAGCAGCCAAGAGGAGAAGATGAACACTGAAGCTTTCTTT.